Included here is one T cell receptor beta chain sequence, with context. The repertoire was sequenced with immunoSEQ multiplex PCR; TCRdb's copy has only in-frame clones and lacks some. The repertoire holds 95,000 to 150,000 clones, around 87% seen once, with less than 11% in the top ten. The record originates from a study of T cell responses to AZD1222 COVID-19 vaccine. This CDR3 comprises 15 residues. Germline-derived CDR1 and CDR2 are SEHNR and FQNEAQ (reference sequence). V lost 1 base, J lost 4 bases, and 8 bases lay in between. This material consisted of peripheral blood, taken on day 0 of AZD1222 vaccination. The chain joins TRBV7-9 to TRBJ1-6; no clear D. The clonotype comes from an adult in good health. This CDR3 is CASSLGERYNSPLHF. CDR3 nucleotides: TGTGCCAGCAGCTTAGGCGAAAGGTATAATTCACCCCTCCACTTT.